Below, 32 T cell receptor beta chains from the same sample are listed, as sequenced in a study of T cell responses to AZD1222 COVID-19 vaccine. Generated by immunoSEQ multiplex PCR, the TCRdb table keeps only in-frame clones and is missing some. The data hold over 150,000 clones, with roughly nine tenths observed a single time. Sequencing was performed on peripheral blood, taken on day 0 of AZD1222 vaccination. The receptors come from an adult in good health.

This clone came up a few times. The V and J genes are TRBV7-9 and TRBJ2-3, with a tentative D call TRBD1 (6 bases). The V end was cut by 10 bases, the J end by 6 bases, with 11 bases between. CDR3 length equals 11 residues. The germline CDR1 and CDR2 sequences are SEHNR and FQNEAQ (reference sequence). This CDR3 reads CAIPRGDTQYF. CDR3 sequence (DNA): TGTGCCATCCCGAGGGGGGATACGCAGTATTTT.

The J gene is TRBJ2-2, the V gene TRBV4-3; D remains ambiguous. The ends were cut back, 0 bases at V and 7 bases at J, with 9 bases in the middle. CDR3 length equals 14 residues. Germline CDR1 LGHNA, CDR2 YSLEER. This chain's CDR3 is CASSQDTNGGELFF. As DNA, the CDR3 is TGCGCCAGCAGCCAAGATACGAATGGCGGGGAGCTGTTTTTT.

This clone was counted a single time. The chain links TRBV27 to TRBJ1-6, with D perhaps matching TRBD1 (5 bases). V lost 6 bases and J 14 bases, leaving 26 bases between the germline ends. The CDR3 extends over 16 amino acids. Per germline, CDR1 MNHEY and CDR2 SMNVEV (reference sequence). The CDR3 DNA sequence: TGTGCCAGCAGACCTTCTGCCCCAGGGACTGGGTCATCCCTCCACTTT. Residues: CASRPSAPGTGSSLHF.

In DNA, the CDR3 is TGTGCCAGCAGTCAAGGACTAGTTGCAGATACGCAGTATTTT. Translated, it gives CASSQGLVADTQYF. The rearrangement links TRBV6-2 or TRBV6-3 to TRBJ2-3; 7 bases line up with TRBD2. The germline V gene encodes CDR1 MNHEY and CDR2 SVGEGT. The CDR3 runs 14 residues. The trim removed 5 bases at V and 4 bases at J, leaving 6 bases unmatched.

V usage is TRBV4-3 and J usage is TRBJ1-4, with a weak D call TRBD1 (6 bases). V was cut by 0 bases and J by 6 bases, with 11 bases left in between. The CDR3 extends over 15 amino acids. Germline CDR1 is LGHNA and CDR2 is YSLEER. Here the CDR3 reads CASSQEGQYHEKLFF. The CDR3 DNA follows: TGCGCCAGCAGCCAAGAAGGACAGTACCATGAAAAACTGTTTTTT.

CDR3: CASKRGQAEEKLFF. The CDR3 nucleotides are TGTGCCAGCAAAAGAGGGCAGGCTGAGGAAAAACTGTTTTTT. V is TRBV5-4 and J is TRBJ1-4; D gene ambiguous. This CDR3 spans 14 amino acids. V was pared by 6 bases and J by 8 bases, with 17 bases between. Germline CDR1 SGHNT, CDR2 YYREEE (reference sequence).

This chain joins TRBV10-3 and TRBJ2-7; D might be TRBD1 (6 bases). V was cut by 8 bases and J by 0 bases, with 8 bases left in between. This CDR3 is 12 amino acids long. Germline V gene sequence: CDR1 ENHRY, CDR2 SYGVKD. CDR3 region: CAIGTSSYEQYF. In DNA form, the CDR3 reads TGTGCCATCGGGACAAGCTCCTACGAGCAGTACTTC.

This chain links TRBV15 with TRBJ2-2, with TRBD1 as a possible D gene (5 bases). V was pared by 0 bases and J by 5 bases, with 10 bases between. CDR3 length: 15 residues. Germline V lookup: CDR1 LNHNV, CDR2 YYDKDF (reference sequence). The CDR3 sequence is CATSRDRVGTGELFF. DNA of the CDR3: TGTGCCACCAGCAGAGACAGGGTTGGTACCGGGGAGCTGTTTTTT.

This chain connects TRBV5-1 to TRBJ2-5; TRBD2 agrees at 7 bases. In germline, CDR1 is SGHRS, CDR2 YFSETQ. The J segment lost 2 bases and the V segment lost 2 bases, leaving 6 bases of the junction unmatched. The CDR3 is 15 amino acids. The CDR3 spells CASSLSGVVQETQYF. The CDR3 DNA sequence: TGCGCCAGCAGCTTAAGCGGGGTGGTTCAAGAGACCCAGTACTTC.

The gene calls are TRBV4-1 and TRBJ2-2; 10 bases match TRBD2. The germline gives CDR1 MGHRA, CDR2 YSYEKL. This CDR3 is built from 19 residues. V dropped 1 base and J dropped 2; count of bases not matched to a gene: 10. As DNA, the CDR3 is TGCGCCAGCAGCCAAGTGGGGCTAGCGGGGGAGACTAACACCGGGGAGCTGTTTTTT. Protein: CASSQVGLAGETNTGELFF.

For this clone: A read error is the likely source, as a far larger clone sits one nucleotide away. V usage is TRBV6-5 and J usage is TRBJ1-2; TRBD1 matches at 10 bases. Germline CDR1 reads MNHEY; CDR2 reads SVGAGI. This CDR3 spans 15 amino acids. J lost 0 bases, V lost 2 bases, and 0 bases had no gene match. This CDR3 reads CASSYGTGANYGYTF. CDR3 DNA sequence: TGTGCCAGCAGTTACGGGACAGGGGCTAACTATGGCTACACCTTC.

The gene calls are TRBV19 and TRBJ2-1, with TRBD2 matching over 13 bases. The germline V gene encodes CDR1 LNHDA and CDR2 SQIVND (reference sequence). The length of the CDR3 is 17 residues. J was trimmed by 7 bases and V by 3 bases; bases with no gene match: 9. CDR3 amino acids: CASSISPGLAGDNEQFF. The DNA for the CDR3 is TGTGCCAGTAGTATTTCCCCCGGACTAGCGGGGGATAATGAGCAGTTCTTC.

The chain uses TRBV4-3 and TRBJ1-1, with unresolved D. The CDR3 contains 12 residues. The germline V gene has CDR1 LGHNA and CDR2 YSLEER. V lost 1 base and J 6 bases, leaving 6 bases between the germline ends. CDR3 protein: CASSQGGSEAFF. Written as DNA, the CDR3 is TGCGCCAGCAGCCAAGGAGGCTCTGAAGCTTTCTTT.

This clone was recorded once. The chain combines TRBV11-2 with TRBJ2-1, with 8 bases identical to TRBD2. The length of the CDR3 is 17 residues. The V gene end was trimmed by 0 bases and the J gene end by 3 bases; junction bases not matched to a gene: 7. CDR1 and CDR2 from the germline V gene are SGHAT and FQNNGV. The CDR3 region is CASSLDRGGGIYNEQFF. In DNA, the CDR3 is TGTGCCAGCAGCTTAGATAGGGGCGGGGGGATCTACAATGAGCAGTTCTTC.

V usage is TRBV27 and J usage is TRBJ2-5; 9 bases line up with TRBD2. V dropped 4 bases and J dropped 3; count of bases not matched to a gene: 6. The CDR3 extends over 15 amino acids. CDR1 MNHEY and CDR2 SMNVEV come from the germline V gene (reference sequence). The CDR3 coding sequence is TGTGCCAGCAGTTCAGGGCTAGCGGGGAAAGAGACCCAGTACTTC. Amino acids: CASSSGLAGKETQYF.

The genes are TRBV7-3 and TRBJ1-1, with a weak D call TRBD1 (6 bases). Trimming shortened V by 2 bases and J by 6 bases, and 10 bases separated the two germline ends. Germline CDR1 SGHTA, CDR2 FQGTGA. This CDR3 has 13 residues. Written as DNA, the CDR3 is TGTGCCAGCAGCTTATCCGCAGGGGCTGAAGCTTTCTTT. Translating it yields CASSLSAGAEAFF.

The rearrangement joins TRBV7-3 to TRBJ1-1; 11 bases are shared with TRBD1. Germline CDR1 reads SGHTA; CDR2 reads FQGTGA. V was pared by 5 bases and J by 5 bases, with 4 bases of the junction left unmatched. This CDR3 is built from 14 residues. CDR3 residues: CASSQGQGATEAFF. The DNA for the CDR3 is TGTGCCAGCAGCCAAGGACAGGGGGCGACTGAAGCTTTCTTT.

The chain recombines TRBV7-2 with TRBJ1-1, with no clear D. V lost 3 bases, J lost 0 bases, and 8 bases lay in between. The CDR3 has 14 amino acids. Per germline, CDR1 SGHTA and CDR2 FQGNSA. CDR3 coding DNA: TGTGCCAGCAGCTTGTTGGTCATGAACACTGAAGCTTTCTTT. This translates into CASSLLVMNTEAFF.

CDR3 in amino acids: CASSLTGKAYNEQFF. In DNA form, the CDR3 reads TGCGCCAGCAGCTTGACAGGGAAGGCTTACAATGAGCAGTTCTTC. This sequence joins TRBV5-1 and TRBJ2-1; D is possibly TRBD1 (6 bases). The CDR3 is made up of 15 amino acids. The V and J ends lost 1 base and 4 bases respectively, with 12 bases between them. Germline V CDR1 and CDR2: SGHRS, YFSETQ.

The chain combines TRBV4-3 with TRBJ1-1; perhaps TRBD1 as D (6 bases). The CDR3 is 19 amino acids. Trimming removed 0 bases from V and 1 base from J, with 21 bases in between. Germline CDR1 LGHNA, CDR2 YSLEER. The CDR3 loop is CASSQDRRQGSAQNTEAFF. The CDR3 DNA follows: TGCGCCAGCAGCCAAGATCGCAGGCAGGGGAGCGCTCAGAACACTGAAGCTTTCTTT.

J is TRBJ2-1 and V is TRBV7-2; 8 bases align to TRBD2. The CDR3 contains 17 residues. With V trimmed by 2 bases and J by 2 bases, 8 bases remained unmatched. Germline lookup yields CDR1 SGHTA and CDR2 FQGNSA. CDR3 sequence reads: CASSLRHGLAPYNEQFF. The DNA of the CDR3 is TGTGCCAGCAGCTTACGTCACGGACTAGCCCCCTACAATGAGCAGTTCTTC.

V is TRBV10-3 and J is TRBJ2-1; TRBD2 matches at 10 bases. The CDR3 loop spans 14 amino acids. Trimming removed 3 bases from V and 6 bases from J; junction bases left unmatched: 2. The germline gives CDR1 ENHRY, CDR2 SYGVKD. DNA of the CDR3: TGTGCCATCAGTGAAGCGGGGGGGTCCAATGAGCAGTTCTTC. Protein: CAISEAGGSNEQFF.

The V gene is TRBV5-1, the J gene TRBJ2-7; 7 nucleotides align to TRBD1. The germline V gene has CDR1 SGHRS and CDR2 YFSETQ. This CDR3 contains 15 residues. J was trimmed by 0 bases and V by 4 bases; bases with no gene match: 7. The CDR3 region has the DNA TGCGCCAGCAGCCAAACCGGGACAGACTCCTACGAGCAGTACTTC. Translation: CASSQTGTDSYEQYF.

This clone was counted between two and nine times. V gene TRBV5-5 combines with J gene TRBJ1-1; D might be TRBD1 (6 bases). Germline CDR1 reads SGHKS; CDR2 reads YYEKEE (reference sequence). CDR3 length equals 14 residues. Trimming stripped 2 bases from V and 2 bases from J, with 10 bases between. The chain's CDR3 is CASSFRDTNTEAFF. The DNA for the CDR3 is TGTGCCAGCAGCTTCCGGGACACAAACACTGAAGCTTTCTTT.

The rearrangement joins TRBV28 to TRBJ1-4, with D perhaps matching TRBD1 (5 bases). Germline V gene lookup returns CDR1 MDHEN and CDR2 SYDVKM. Trimming took off 4 bases at V and 4 bases at J, with 19 bases between the two ends. This CDR3 is 17 amino acids long. The CDR3 loop reads CASSSPGRTFDNEKLFF. CDR3 coding DNA: TGTGCCAGCAGTTCCCCGGGACGGACCTTCGATAATGAAAAACTGTTTTTT.

The chain carries TRBV7-6 and TRBJ2-3; 12 positions match TRBD2. V lost 5 bases and J lost 6; bases outside the gene matches: 6. In germline, CDR1 is SGHVS, CDR2 FNYEAQ. The CDR3 sequence is 15 residues long. CDR3 protein: CASSLASGGADTQYF. CDR3 DNA: TGTGCCAGCAGCCTCGCTAGCGGGGGGGCTGATACGCAGTATTTT.

The V gene is TRBV18, the J gene TRBJ1-1, with a weak D call TRBD1 (5 bases). Germline V gene sequence: CDR1 KGHSH, CDR2 LQKENI. The CDR3 contains 15 residues. Trimming pared 2 bases from V and 2 bases from J, leaving 12 bases between. The CDR3 DNA reads TGTGCCAGCTCACCAGGGGGAGGAATCAACACTGAAGCTTTCTTT. It specifies CASSPGGGINTEAFF.

This chain joins TRBV6-1 and TRBJ1-2; D is possibly TRBD1 (6 bases). Trimming took off 2 bases at V and 5 bases at J, with 12 bases between the two ends. This CDR3 region has 14 residues. Germline V CDR1 and CDR2: MNHNS, SASEGT. DNA of the CDR3: TGTGCCAGCAGTGAACCACCAGGGGCATATGGCTACACCTTC. Translated: CASSEPPGAYGYTF.

The DNA for the CDR3 is TGTGCCAGTAGTATATTTGTTGTGAGCAACAATCAGCCCCAGCATTTT. Amino acids: CASSIFVVSNNQPQHF. This chain uses TRBV19 with TRBJ1-5, with D uncertain. Between the trimmed V and J ends, which lost 2 bases and 3 bases, there was a span of 14 bases. Germline-derived CDR1 and CDR2 are LNHDA and SQIVND (reference sequence). The CDR3 has 16 amino acids.

This chain links TRBV2 with TRBJ2-2; TRBD2 aligns across 7 bases. CDR1 is SNHLY and CDR2 is FYNNEI in the germline V gene. This CDR3 is built from 15 residues. V shed 8 bases, J shed 3 bases, and the junction held 9 bases outside the gene matches. Here the CDR3 DNA reads TGTGCCAGCGCGTCGCCAGCGGGGTACACCGGGGAGCTGTTTTTT. This translates into CASASPAGYTGELFF.

The rearrangement uses TRBV7-2 and TRBJ1-4; a weak D match, TRBD1 (5 bases). This CDR3 is built from 15 residues. V dropped 5 bases and J dropped 8 bases, with 18 bases sitting between them. CDR1 and CDR2 (germline): SGHTA, FQGNSA. The CDR3 region has the DNA TGTGCCAGCAGCCAGGGAGGTCTAACCCAAGAAAAACTGTTTTTT. Translation gives CASSQGGLTQEKLFF.

The V call is TRBV4-3, the J call TRBJ2-5, with 7 bases matching TRBD2. The V gene end was trimmed by 1 base and the J gene end by 1 base; junction bases not matched to a gene: 6. Germline loops: CDR1 LGHNA, CDR2 YSLEER. This CDR3 spans 16 amino acids. Written as DNA, the CDR3 is TGCGCCAGCAGCCAAGTGACTGGGACTACCCAAGAGACCCAGTACTTC. Translating it yields CASSQVTGTTQETQYF.